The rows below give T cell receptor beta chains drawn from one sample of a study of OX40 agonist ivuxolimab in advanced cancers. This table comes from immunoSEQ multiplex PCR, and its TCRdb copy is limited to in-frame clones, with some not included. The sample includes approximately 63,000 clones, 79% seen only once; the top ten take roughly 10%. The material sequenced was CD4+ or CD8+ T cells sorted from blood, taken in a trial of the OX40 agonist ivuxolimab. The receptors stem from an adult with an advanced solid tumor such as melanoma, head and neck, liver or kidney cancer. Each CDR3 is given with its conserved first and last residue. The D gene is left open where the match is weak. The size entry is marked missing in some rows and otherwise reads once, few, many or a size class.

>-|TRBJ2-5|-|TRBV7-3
TGTGCCAGCAGCTTGGGGTGGGGGAGAGAGACCCAGTACTTC
CASSLGWGRETQYF
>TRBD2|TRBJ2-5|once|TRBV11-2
TGTGCCAGCAGCTTAGGCCTAGCGGGGGGGCACGGCCAAGAGACCCAGTACTTC
CASSLGLAGGHGQETQYF
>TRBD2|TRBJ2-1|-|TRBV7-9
TGTGCCAGCAGCTCATCTAGCGGGGGGGCCTACAATGAGCAGTTCTTC
CASSSSSGGAYNEQFF
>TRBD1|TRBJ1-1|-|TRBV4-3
TGCGCCAGCAGCCGCGGACAGGGGGAATCTGAAGCTTTCTTT
CASSRGQGESEAFF
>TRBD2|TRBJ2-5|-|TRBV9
TGTGCCAGCAGCGTAGGCGGGGGGTACCAAGAGACCCAGTACTTC
CASSVGGGYQETQYF
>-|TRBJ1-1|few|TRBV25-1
TGTGCCAGCAGTGAATTTGGTCCTGTCGTGGCTGAAGCTTTCTTT
CASSEFGPVVAEAFF
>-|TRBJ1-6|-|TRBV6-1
TGTGCCAGCAGTGAAGGGGCCGGGACTGGATTTAATTCACCCCTCCACTTT
CASSEGAGTGFNSPLHF
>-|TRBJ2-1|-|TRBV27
TGTGCCAGCAGTTCCAGGCTCGAGCAGTTCTTC
CASSSRLEQFF
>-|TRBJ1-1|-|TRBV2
TGTGCCAGCAAGGGGACCCTTCCTGAAGCTTTCTTT
CASKGTLPEAFF
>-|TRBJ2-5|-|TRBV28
TGTGCCAGCAGTTCTGGGGCTAGCAAATTCCAAGAGACCCAGTACTTC
CASSSGASKFQETQYF
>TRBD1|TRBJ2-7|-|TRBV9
TGTGCCAGCAGCGTAGAAGGGACAGGGCTCCAGTACTTC
CASSVEGTGLQYF
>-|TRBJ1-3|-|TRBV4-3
TGCGCCAGCAGCCAACCCTCTGGAAACACCATATATTTT
CASSQPSGNTIYF
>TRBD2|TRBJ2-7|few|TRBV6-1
TGTGCCAGCCTTAGCGGGGGGATCGAGCAGTACTTC
CASLSGGIEQYF
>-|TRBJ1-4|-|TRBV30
TGTGCCGGAGAAGGGCTTTCTAGAGAAAAACTGTTTTTT
CAGEGLSREKLFF
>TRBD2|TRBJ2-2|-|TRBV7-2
TGTGCCAGCAGCTTAGTGGCTAGCGGGGTAGGCGGGGAGCTGTTTTTT
CASSLVASGVGGELFF
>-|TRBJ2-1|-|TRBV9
TGTGCCAGCAGCGTAGTCTTCGCGGGGTGGAATGAGCAGTTCTTC
CASSVVFAGWNEQFF
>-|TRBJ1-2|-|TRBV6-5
TGTGCCAGCAGTTACGACACAGTGACTTTCTATGGCTACACCTTC
CASSYDTVTFYGYTF
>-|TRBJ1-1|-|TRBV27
TGTGCCAGCAGTCTCCTACACCCGTCAGGCACTGAAGCTTTCTTT
CASSLLHPSGTEAFF
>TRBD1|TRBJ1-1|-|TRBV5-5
TGTGCCAGCAGCTCGGAACCATTGACAGGGTACACTGAAGCTTTCTTT
CASSSEPLTGYTEAFF
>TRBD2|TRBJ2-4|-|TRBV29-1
TGCAGCGTGCAAAGCGGGGGGGCTTTAAACATTCAGTACTTC
CSVQSGGALNIQYF
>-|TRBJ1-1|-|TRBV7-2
TGTGCCAGCAGCTTGATGGTCTCGGCGAACACTGAAGCTTTCTTT
CASSLMVSANTEAFF
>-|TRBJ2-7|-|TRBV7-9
TGTGCCAGCAGCTTAGTTCCCGGGTACGAGCAGTACTTC
CASSLVPGYEQYF
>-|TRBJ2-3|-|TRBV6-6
TGTGCCAGCAGAGAGGACAGTACAGATACGCAGTATTTT
CASREDSTDTQYF
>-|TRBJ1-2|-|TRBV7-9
TGTGCCAGCAGCCTACCTCAGGGCGGCTACACCTTC
CASSLPQGGYTF
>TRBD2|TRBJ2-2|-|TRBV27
TGTGCCAGCAGTTCTGGACTAGTAGGCACCGGGGAGCTGTTTTTT
CASSSGLVGTGELFF
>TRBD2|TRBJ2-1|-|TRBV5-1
TGCGCCAGCAGACCCAGCGGGGGGGCCAACAATGAGCAGTTCTTC
CASRPSGGANNEQFF
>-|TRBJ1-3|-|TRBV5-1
TGCGCCAGCAGCTTGGGGGGGTCTGGAAACACCATATATTTT
CASSLGGSGNTIYF
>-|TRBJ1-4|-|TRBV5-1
TGCGCCAGCAGCTCCGGGTTACAGGGAAGAGACGAAAAACTGTTTTTT
CASSSGLQGRDEKLFF
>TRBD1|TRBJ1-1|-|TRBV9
TGTGCCAGCAGCACTGGAGGGGGCCCCACTGAAGCTTTCTTT
CASSTGGGPTEAFF
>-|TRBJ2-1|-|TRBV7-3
TGTGCCAGCAGTCGGGGACTGTTCCCAAATGAGCAGTTCTTC
CASSRGLFPNEQFF
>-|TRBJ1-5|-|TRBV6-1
TGTGCCAGCAGCGGACAGAATAGCAATCAGCCCCAGCATTTT
CASSGQNSNQPQHF
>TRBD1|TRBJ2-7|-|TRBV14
TGTGCCAGCAGCCAAGGTCGCCCGGGACAGGGGTTCGAGCAGTACTTC
CASSQGRPGQGFEQYF
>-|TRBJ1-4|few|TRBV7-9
TGTGCCAGCAGCTCCGGAGGGGAAAAACTGTTTTTT
CASSSGGEKLFF
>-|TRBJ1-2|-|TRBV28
TGTGCCAGCAGTTTATTCGCTCAGAGCTATGGCTACACCTTC
CASSLFAQSYGYTF
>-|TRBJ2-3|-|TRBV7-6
TGTGCCAGCAGCTTAGAGGACTATCGAGATACGCAGTATTTT
CASSLEDYRDTQYF
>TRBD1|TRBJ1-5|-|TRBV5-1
TGCGCCAGCAGCTACGGAACGGGACAGGAGGCCAATCAGCCCCAGCATTTT
CASSYGTGQEANQPQHF
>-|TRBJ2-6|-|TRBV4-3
TGCGCCAGCAGCCAAACTTCTGGGGCCAACGTCCTGACTTTC
CASSQTSGANVLTF
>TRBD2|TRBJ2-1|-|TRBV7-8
TGTGCCAGCAGCTTACTGGGACTAGCGGTAAGGAGCTCCTACAATGAGCAGTTCTTC
CASSLLGLAVRSSYNEQFF
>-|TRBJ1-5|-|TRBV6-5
TGTGCCACCCGGGGACAAAGTATTGAGCCCCAGCATTTT
CATRGQSIEPQHF
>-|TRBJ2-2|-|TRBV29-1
TGCAGCGTTCGTAACTCGAACACCGGGGAGCTGTTTTTT
CSVRNSNTGELFF
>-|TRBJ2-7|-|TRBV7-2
TGTGCCAGCAGCCTCAACGCGGGCGCGCAGGGCGAGCAGTACTTC
CASSLNAGAQGEQYF
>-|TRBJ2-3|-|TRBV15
TGTGCCACCAGCAGAGGACAGGAGGGCCTCGGAAATACGCAGTATTTT
CATSRGQEGLGNTQYF
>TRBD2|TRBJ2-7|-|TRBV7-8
TGTGCCAGCAGCTTAGACGGTACTAGCGGGGGGGCCTCCCACGAGCAGTACTTC
CASSLDGTSGGASHEQYF
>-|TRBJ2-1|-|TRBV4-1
TGCGCCAGCAGCCAAGACCCCACCGGGACACGGCGTAACAATGAGCAGTTCTTC
CASSQDPTGTRRNNEQFF
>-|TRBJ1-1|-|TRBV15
TGTGCCACCTCAGGGCGGTGGGGGGATGAAGCTTTCTTT
CATSGRWGDEAFF
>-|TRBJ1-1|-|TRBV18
TGTGCCAGCTCACCAGTAGGCCAGGGAGACACTGAAGCTTTCTTT
CASSPVGQGDTEAFF
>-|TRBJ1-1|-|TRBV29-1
TGCAGCGTTGAAGATCGAAGGTATGCCTTAGGGGGGACTGAAGCTTTCTTT
CSVEDRRYALGGTEAFF
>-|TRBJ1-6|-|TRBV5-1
TGCGCCAGCAGGGAATCGACAGGCCCGGTCCACTTT
CASRESTGPVHF
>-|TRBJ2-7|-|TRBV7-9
TGTGCCAGCAGCTTACTGTCGCCAGGATTACACTTC
CASSLLSPGLHF
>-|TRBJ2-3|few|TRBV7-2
TGTGCCAGCAGCTTAGCGGGACTCGCCACAGATACGCAGTATTTT
CASSLAGLATDTQYF
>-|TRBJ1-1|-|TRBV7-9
TGTGCCAGCAGCTTAGGTGACCTACGTGAAGCTTTCTTT
CASSLGDLREAFF
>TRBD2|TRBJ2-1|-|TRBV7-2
TGTGCCAGCAGCTTAGTGGCTGCACTAGCGGGAGGAAATGAGCAGTTCTTC
CASSLVAALAGGNEQFF
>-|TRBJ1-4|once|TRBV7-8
TGTGCCAGCAGCTTAGAGGGGGTGATGGCTAATGAAAAACTGTTTTTT
CASSLEGVMANEKLFF